These T cell receptor beta chains were read from a single sample in a study of CD8+CD57+ T cells in acquired aplastic anemia. MiXCR was run by TCRdb on the reads, yielding one entry per CDR3 protein. The table records fewer than 70,000 distinct CDR3 sequences, approximately 51% of them present only once. The sample consisted of sorted CD4+, CD8+, or CD8+CD57+ T cells (not recorded which) from PBMCs. The receptor set was obtained from a human donor in good health, serving as a control. Both conserved end residues are part of each CDR3. A D gene is named only where the DNA matches it firmly. The size entry is marked missing in some rows and otherwise reads once, few, many or a size class.

V,J,D,size,DNA,CDR3
TRBV25-1,TRBJ2-7,NA,medium-sized,TGTGCCAGCAGTGAAGGCGTAAGGGACACCACCGAGAACTACGAGCAGTACTTC,CASSEGVRDTTENYEQYF
TRBV7-2,TRBJ1-5,NA,NA,TGTGCCAGCAGCCAAAATCTGGGCAATCAGCCCCAGCATTTT,CASSQNLGNQPQHF
TRBV19,TRBJ2-7,NA,NA,TGTGCCAGTAGTATAGATCCGGCCAGCTACGAGCAGTACTTC,CASSIDPASYEQYF
TRBV19,TRBJ2-6,NA,NA,TGTGCCAGTAGTAGTCAGTTAGCCAACGTCCTGACTTTC,CASSSQLANVLTF
TRBV27,TRBJ1-1,TRBD1,many,TGTGCCAGCAGTGCCAGGGGGCTAAACACTGAAGCTTTCTTT,CASSARGLNTEAFF
TRBV18,TRBJ1-2,TRBD1,NA,TGTGCCAGCCCACCATCACAGGGGGCCCATGGCTACACCTTC,CASPPSQGAHGYTF
TRBV19,TRBJ1-1,NA,once,TGTGCCAGTAGTCTCCGGACCCAGAACACTGAAGCTTTCTTT,CASSLRTQNTEAFF
TRBV2,TRBJ1-1,NA,NA,TGTGCCAGCTGCGCCGAAAGCAGGAACACTGAAGCTTTCTTT,CASCAESRNTEAFF
TRBV3-1,TRBJ1-2,NA,NA,TGTCCCAGCAGCCAAGTTATTGGGACCTATGGCTACACCTTC,CPSSQVIGTYGYTF
TRBV6-5,TRBJ2-1,NA,NA,TGTGCCAGCAGTTACTCAGGACCAACGAATGAGCAGTTCTTC,CASSYSGPTNEQFF
TRBV4-2,TRBJ2-3,NA,NA,TGTGCTAGCAGCCAAGGGGGGTTCACAGATACGCAGTATTTT,CASSQGGFTDTQYF
TRBV5-1,TRBJ1-1,TRBD1,many,TGCGCCAGCAGCTTGGGGACAGGGAGCACTGAAGCTTTCTTT,CASSLGTGSTEAFF
TRBV19,TRBJ2-3,TRBD1,NA,TGTGCCAGTAGTACGGGGACAGGAAGCACAGATACGCAGTATTTT,CASSTGTGSTDTQYF
TRBV10-1,TRBJ1-1,NA,NA,TGCGCCAGCAGTGAGTACCGGGACGGGAACACTGAAGCTTTCTTT,CASSEYRDGNTEAFF
TRBV10-3,TRBJ1-1,NA,NA,TGTGCCACCTTGGCCAGGGGAGGCGGGTCGAACACTGAAGCTTTCTTT,CATLARGGGSNTEAFF
TRBV10-2,TRBJ1-1,TRBD1,NA,TGCGCCAGCAGTGCCGACAGGGGCACTGAAGCTTTCTTT,CASSADRGTEAFF
TRBV19,TRBJ2-3,TRBD1,NA,TGTGCCAGTTGCGAACAGGGGTACGGCACAGATACGCAGTATTTT,CASCEQGYGTDTQYF
TRBV2,TRBJ1-5,NA,medium-sized,TGTGCCAGCAGTGATGACAGCTACAATCAGCCCCAGCATTTT,CASSDDSYNQPQHF
TRBV11-2,TRBJ2-3,TRBD2,NA,TGTGCCAGCAGCAAACTAGCGGCTAGCACAGATACGCAGTATTTT,CASSKLAASTDTQYF
TRBV11-1,TRBJ2-1,NA,NA,TGTGCCAGCAGCTTGAGTACCGCCTGGGATGAGCAGTTCTTC,CASSLSTAWDEQFF
TRBV25-1,TRBJ1-6,NA,NA,TGTGCCAGTAGAACCGGGCTTTCACCCCTCCACTTT,CASRTGLSPLHF
TRBV20-1,TRBJ1-2,NA,NA,TGCAGTGCTACTTTAGAAGGAGGCAGCTACACCTTC,CSATLEGGSYTF
TRBV11-1,TRBJ2-7,TRBD1,NA,TGTGCCAGCAGCCCTCCCGGGACAGAGTCCTACGAGCAGTACTTC,CASSPPGTESYEQYF
TRBV7-9,TRBJ1-5,NA,many,TGTGCCAGCAGCTTAGGAGGTCTTAATCAGCCCCAGCATTTT,CASSLGGLNQPQHF
TRBV15,TRBJ2-7,TRBD2,NA,TGTGCCACCAGCAGGCTCACCGGGACTAGCGGCGCCGAGCAGTACTTC,CATSRLTGTSGAEQYF
TRBV7-9,TRBJ1-6,TRBD1,NA,TGTGCCAGCAGCTTAGACGGACAGGGGAATTCACCCCTCCACTTT,CASSLDGQGNSPLHF
TRBV20-1,TRBJ2-3,NA,NA,TGCAGTGCTAGTGCGAAGGGGGCAGATACGCAGTATTTT,CSASAKGADTQYF
TRBV15,TRBJ1-2,NA,NA,TGTGCCACCAGCAGAGATCGGGGGTTCGGATCTGGCTACACCTTC,CATSRDRGFGSGYTF
TRBV19,TRBJ1-4,NA,NA,TGTGCCAGTAGTAATTTGGCAGGGGTCGATGGAAAACTGTTTTTT,CASSNLAGVDGKLFF
TRBV7-9,TRBJ2-3,NA,many,TGTGCCAGCAGCGGTCAGGGGACAGATACGCAGTATTTT,CASSGQGTDTQYF
TRBV7-9,TRBJ1-2,TRBD1,few,TGTGCCAGCAGTTCATCGACAGGGGGCAAGGTTGGCTACACCTTC,CASSSSTGGKVGYTF
TRBV19,TRBJ1-6,NA,NA,TGTGCCATCAGTAAACAGGGCCTAGGGGACTTTTCACCCCTCCACTTT,CAISKQGLGDFSPLHF
TRBV10-2,TRBJ2-2,TRBD1,NA,TGCGCCAGCAGTGAGTCGGGACAGGTCGACACCGGGGAGCTGTTTTTT,CASSESGQVDTGELFF